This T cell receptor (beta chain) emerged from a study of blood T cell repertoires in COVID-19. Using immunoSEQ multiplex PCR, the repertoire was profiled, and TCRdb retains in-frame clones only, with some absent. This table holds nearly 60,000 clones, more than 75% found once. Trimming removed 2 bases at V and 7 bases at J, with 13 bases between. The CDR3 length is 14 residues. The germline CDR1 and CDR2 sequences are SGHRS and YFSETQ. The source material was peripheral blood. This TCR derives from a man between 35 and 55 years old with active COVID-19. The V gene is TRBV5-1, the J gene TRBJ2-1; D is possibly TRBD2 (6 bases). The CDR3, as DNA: TGCGCCAGCAGCTTCGGGACTCCTACTAATGAGCAGTTCTTC. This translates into CASSFGTPTNEQFF.